The rows below give T cell receptor beta chains drawn from one sample of a study of identical twins. TCRdb reprocessed the 5' RACE reads with MiXCR, giving one entry per CDR3 protein. The sample includes 300,000 or so distinct CDR3 sequences, nearly 9.5% seen only once; the top ten take around 7.1%. These same data were also listed under a study on yellow fever vaccine responses in identical twins.

The source material was CD8+ T cells sorted from blood. Every receptor here comes from a woman under 30 in good health. CDR3s include the opening cysteine and the closing phenylalanine or tryptophan. A D gene is named only where the DNA matches it firmly. Clone size is shown for a subset of rows, as once, few, many or a class of expanded clone.

j_gene: TRBJ2-1; v_gene: TRBV7-9; d_gene: .; abundance: few; CDR3aa: CASSLASANNEQFF; CDR3nt: TGTGCCAGCAGCTTAGCGTCAGCCAACAATGAGCAGTTCTTC
j_gene: TRBJ2-5; v_gene: TRBV7-7; d_gene: TRBD1; abundance: few; CDR3aa: CASSLAAGLTGGETQYF; CDR3nt: TGTGCTAGCAGCTTAGCGGCGGGATTAACAGGGGGAGAGACCCAGTACTTC
j_gene: TRBJ1-3; v_gene: TRBV2; d_gene: TRBD1; abundance: many; CDR3aa: CASRMNRGHGNTIYF; CDR3nt: TGTGCCAGCAGAATGAACAGGGGGCATGGAAACACCATATATTTT
j_gene: TRBJ2-7; v_gene: TRBV20-1; d_gene: .; abundance: few; CDR3aa: CSAARSYEQYF; CDR3nt: TGCAGTGCTGCTCGCTCCTACGAGCAGTACTTC
j_gene: TRBJ2-1; v_gene: TRBV12-3/TRBV12-4; d_gene: .; abundance: many; CDR3aa: CASTIARDIPYNEQFF; CDR3nt: TGTGCCAGCACCATAGCCCGGGACATTCCCTACAATGAGCAGTTCTTC
j_gene: TRBJ2-7; v_gene: TRBV5-4; d_gene: .; abundance: .; CDR3aa: CASSPNRVKGEQYF; CDR3nt: TGTGCCAGCAGCCCGAACAGGGTGAAAGGCGAGCAGTACTTC
j_gene: TRBJ2-1; v_gene: TRBV7-2; d_gene: TRBD2; abundance: many; CDR3aa: CASSGGGPLHNEQFF; CDR3nt: TGTGCCAGCAGCGGGGGGGGTCCACTTCACAATGAGCAGTTCTTC
j_gene: TRBJ2-3; v_gene: TRBV5-1; d_gene: .; abundance: .; CDR3aa: CASSFGAGTADTQYF; CDR3nt: TGCGCCAGCAGCTTTGGGGCAGGGACGGCGGATACGCAGTATTTT
j_gene: TRBJ2-1; v_gene: TRBV12-5; d_gene: .; abundance: many; CDR3aa: CASGDGRVNEQFF; CDR3nt: TGTGCTAGTGGGGATGGGCGGGTCAATGAGCAGTTCTTC
j_gene: TRBJ1-4; v_gene: TRBV29-1; d_gene: .; abundance: few; CDR3aa: CSVRDGTNEKLFF; CDR3nt: TGCAGCGTCCGAGACGGAACTAATGAAAAACTGTTTTTT
j_gene: TRBJ2-7; v_gene: TRBV5-6; d_gene: .; abundance: few; CDR3aa: CASSFLIPGEQYF; CDR3nt: TGTGCCAGCAGCTTCTTGATACCGGGCGAGCAGTACTTC
j_gene: TRBJ2-5; v_gene: TRBV10-2; d_gene: .; abundance: .; CDR3aa: CAASGVARVQETQYF; CDR3nt: TGCGCCGCCTCGGGAGTAGCCCGAGTCCAAGAGACCCAGTACTTC
j_gene: TRBJ2-3; v_gene: TRBV12-3/TRBV12-4; d_gene: .; abundance: many; CDR3aa: CASSGRGGTDTQYF; CDR3nt: TGTGCCAGCAGTGGGAGAGGGGGAACAGATACGCAGTATTTT
j_gene: TRBJ2-7; v_gene: TRBV20-1; d_gene: .; abundance: .; CDR3aa: CSARGRSDFYEQYF; CDR3nt: TGCAGTGCCCGCGGCCGTTCTGATTTCTACGAGCAGTACTTC
j_gene: TRBJ2-3; v_gene: TRBV28; d_gene: TRBD2; abundance: .; CDR3aa: CASSLRGLVEWQYF; CDR3nt: TGTGCCAGCAGTTTACGGGGACTAGTGGAATGGCAGTATTTT
j_gene: TRBJ2-3; v_gene: TRBV7-2; d_gene: .; abundance: many; CDR3aa: CASSSAAGDTQYF; CDR3nt: TGTGCCAGCAGCTCCGCGGCTGGGGATACGCAGTATTTT
j_gene: TRBJ2-1; v_gene: TRBV19; d_gene: TRBD2; abundance: .; CDR3aa: CASSTVLASGGLNEQFF; CDR3nt: TGTGCCAGTAGTACCGTCCTAGCGAGCGGGGGGTTAAATGAGCAGTTCTTC
j_gene: TRBJ2-1; v_gene: TRBV4-1; d_gene: .; abundance: .; CDR3aa: CASSRQGVPAYNEQFF; CDR3nt: TGCGCCAGCAGCCGGCAGGGAGTTCCCGCCTACAATGAGCAGTTCTTC
j_gene: TRBJ2-3; v_gene: TRBV27; d_gene: .; abundance: many; CDR3aa: CASSLGVTQYF; CDR3nt: TGTGCCAGCAGTTTAGGGGTTACGCAGTATTTT
j_gene: TRBJ1-1; v_gene: TRBV7-8; d_gene: .; abundance: .; CDR3aa: CASSLADRREIWTEAFF; CDR3nt: TGTGCCAGCAGCTTAGCCGACAGACGGGAGATTTGGACTGAAGCTTTCTTT
j_gene: TRBJ2-7; v_gene: TRBV11-2; d_gene: .; abundance: .; CDR3aa: CASSLVQGLAYEQYF; CDR3nt: TGTGCCAGCAGCTTAGTCCAGGGGTTGGCCTACGAGCAGTACTTC
j_gene: TRBJ1-1; v_gene: TRBV2; d_gene: .; abundance: many; CDR3aa: CASSSGAEAFF; CDR3nt: TGTGCCAGCAGCTCAGGGGCTGAAGCTTTCTTT
j_gene: TRBJ2-3; v_gene: TRBV6-1; d_gene: TRBD2; abundance: many; CDR3aa: CASSAILAGGTDTQYF; CDR3nt: TGTGCCAGCAGTGCCATACTAGCGGGGGGCACAGATACGCAGTATTTT
j_gene: TRBJ2-1; v_gene: TRBV7-9; d_gene: .; abundance: many; CDR3aa: CASSLLSPRLGGEQFF; CDR3nt: TGTGCCAGCAGCCTTCTTAGCCCGCGGTTAGGAGGTGAGCAGTTCTTC
j_gene: TRBJ2-1; v_gene: TRBV20-1; d_gene: .; abundance: .; CDR3aa: CSARERSVGQFF; CDR3nt: TGCAGTGCTAGAGAGCGAAGCGTTGGGCAGTTCTTC
j_gene: TRBJ2-2; v_gene: TRBV29-1; d_gene: .; abundance: many; CDR3aa: CSVGVPGNTGELFF; CDR3nt: TGCAGCGTTGGGGTCCCTGGGAACACCGGGGAGCTGTTTTTT
j_gene: TRBJ1-2; v_gene: TRBV7-9; d_gene: TRBD1; abundance: .; CDR3aa: CASSFIGQAYGYTF; CDR3nt: TGTGCCAGCAGCTTCATAGGACAGGCGTATGGCTACACCTTC
j_gene: TRBJ1-1; v_gene: TRBV5-5; d_gene: .; abundance: few; CDR3aa: CASSPAGDLNTEAFF; CDR3nt: TGTGCCAGCAGCCCGGCAGGGGATCTGAACACTGAAGCTTTCTTT
j_gene: TRBJ2-5; v_gene: TRBV6-5; d_gene: .; abundance: few; CDR3aa: CASSFTPAQETQYF; CDR3nt: TGTGCCAGCAGTTTCACTCCCGCACAAGAGACCCAGTACTTC
j_gene: TRBJ2-2; v_gene: TRBV19; d_gene: .; abundance: many; CDR3aa: CASSPLAWGGELFF; CDR3nt: TGTGCCAGTTCCCCACTAGCATGGGGGGGGGAGCTGTTTTTT
j_gene: TRBJ2-1; v_gene: TRBV6-2/TRBV6-3; d_gene: .; abundance: many; CDR3aa: CASSYDSSYNEQFF; CDR3nt: TGTGCCAGCAGTTACGATAGCTCCTACAATGAGCAGTTCTTC
j_gene: TRBJ2-1; v_gene: TRBV6-2/TRBV6-3; d_gene: .; abundance: many; CDR3aa: CASSYEEHNEQFF; CDR3nt: TGTGCCAGCAGTTACGAAGAACACAATGAGCAGTTCTTC
j_gene: TRBJ1-1; v_gene: TRBV9; d_gene: .; abundance: .; CDR3aa: CASSVVVAPTEVFF; CDR3nt: TGTGCCAGCAGCGTAGTGGTGGCTCCGACTGAAGTTTTCTTT
j_gene: TRBJ2-2; v_gene: TRBV27; d_gene: .; abundance: few; CDR3aa: CASSDAYTGELFF; CDR3nt: TGTGCCAGCAGTGACGCTTACACCGGGGAGCTGTTTTTT
j_gene: TRBJ2-3; v_gene: TRBV4-3; d_gene: .; abundance: .; CDR3aa: CASSQEIGTADTQYF; CDR3nt: TGCGCCAGCAGCCAAGAGATAGGGACGGCAGATACGCAGTATTTT
j_gene: TRBJ2-7; v_gene: TRBV5-1; d_gene: .; abundance: many; CDR3aa: CASSSDGYEQYF; CDR3nt: TGCGCCAGCAGCTCGGACGGATACGAGCAGTACTTC
j_gene: TRBJ2-5; v_gene: TRBV10-1; d_gene: .; abundance: .; CDR3aa: CASSESGETQYF; CDR3nt: TGCGCCAGCAGTGAGTCTGGGGAGACCCAGTACTTC
j_gene: TRBJ1-2; v_gene: TRBV29-1; d_gene: .; abundance: many; CDR3aa: CSVVAGENYGYTF; CDR3nt: TGCAGCGTTGTGGCAGGGGAAAACTATGGCTACACCTTC
j_gene: TRBJ2-2; v_gene: TRBV4-3; d_gene: .; abundance: .; CDR3aa: CASSQEFRDTGELFF; CDR3nt: TGCGCCAGCAGCCAAGAATTCCGTGACACCGGGGAGCTGTTTTTT
j_gene: TRBJ2-1; v_gene: TRBV29-1; d_gene: .; abundance: few; CDR3aa: CSVHPWGSSYNEQFF; CDR3nt: TGCAGCGTCCACCCTTGGGGGAGCTCCTACAATGAGCAGTTCTTC
j_gene: TRBJ2-7; v_gene: TRBV3-1; d_gene: TRBD2; abundance: many; CDR3aa: CASSPGLASGLEQYF; CDR3nt: TGTGCCAGCAGCCCGGGACTAGCGTCTGGTCTCGAGCAGTACTTC
j_gene: TRBJ2-7; v_gene: TRBV5-1; d_gene: .; abundance: many; CDR3aa: CASSLFFVRGDWVYEQYF; CDR3nt: TGCGCCAGCAGCTTGTTTTTTGTTCGGGGAGATTGGGTCTACGAGCAGTACTTC
j_gene: TRBJ2-7; v_gene: TRBV5-6; d_gene: .; abundance: .; CDR3aa: CASSLAEGIYEQYF; CDR3nt: TGTGCCAGCAGCTTGGCCGAAGGGATCTACGAGCAGTACTTC
j_gene: TRBJ2-1; v_gene: TRBV7-9; d_gene: TRBD1; abundance: many; CDR3aa: CASDRGNNEQFF; CDR3nt: TGTGCCAGCGACAGGGGAAACAATGAGCAGTTCTTC
j_gene: TRBJ1-5; v_gene: TRBV6-5; d_gene: .; abundance: many; CDR3aa: CASSYSQPQHF; CDR3nt: TGTGCCAGCAGTTACTCCCAGCCCCAGCATTTT
j_gene: TRBJ1-6; v_gene: TRBV9; d_gene: TRBD1; abundance: .; CDR3aa: CASSAGSGGIGSPLHF; CDR3nt: TGTGCCAGCAGCGCTGGCTCAGGGGGCATCGGTTCACCCCTCCACTTT
j_gene: TRBJ2-2; v_gene: TRBV4-1; d_gene: .; abundance: .; CDR3aa: CASYNPTTAGELFF; CDR3nt: TGCGCCAGCTACAACCCCACGACAGCCGGGGAGCTGTTTTTT